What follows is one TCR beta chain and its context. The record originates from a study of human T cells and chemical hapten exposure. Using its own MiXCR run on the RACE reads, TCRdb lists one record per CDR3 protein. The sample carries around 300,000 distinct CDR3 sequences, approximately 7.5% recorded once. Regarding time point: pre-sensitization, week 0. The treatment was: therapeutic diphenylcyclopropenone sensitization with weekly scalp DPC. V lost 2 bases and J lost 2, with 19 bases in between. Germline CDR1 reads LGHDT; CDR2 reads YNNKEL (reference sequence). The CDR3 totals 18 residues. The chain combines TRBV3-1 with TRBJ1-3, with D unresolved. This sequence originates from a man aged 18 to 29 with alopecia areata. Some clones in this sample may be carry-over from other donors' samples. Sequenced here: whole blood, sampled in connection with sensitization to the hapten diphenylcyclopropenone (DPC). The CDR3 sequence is CASSQFGGTSTPGNTIYF. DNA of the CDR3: TGTGCCAGCAGCCAATTCGGTGGAACCTCGACCCCTGGAAACACCATATATTTT.